This TCR beta chain was captured in a study of cytomegalovirus exposure and HLA in healthy donors. The study, taken as a whole, reports: In vitro checks showed that a few CMV-associated chains really do target CMV antigens. Some TCR beta chains (approximately 180 of them) were listed as cytomegalovirus-associated.

The donors were in the approximately 110-subject validation cohort; that cohort was separate from the 666-subject first cohort. The assay was immunoSEQ multiplex PCR, and TCRdb's table has in-frame clones only and misses some. Of more than 60,000 clones listed, about 97% are singletons. On this clone: Its antigen is still unknown.

The CDR3 has 13 amino acids. In germline, CDR1 is SGHDN, CDR2 FVKESK. Trimming took off 0 bases at V and 7 bases at J, with 7 bases between the two ends. This receptor was identified in a woman aged 18-29 years in good health and CMV-seropositive. V is TRBV14 and J is TRBJ2-1, with D maybe TRBD2 (6 bases). Sequenced material: PBMCs. CDR3 region: CASSQDGSNEQFF. Here the CDR3 DNA reads TGTGCCAGCAGCCAAGACGGGAGTAATGAGCAGTTCTTC.